This T cell receptor (beta chain) is from a study of OX40 agonist ivuxolimab in advanced cancers. At the level of the whole study: The costimulatory receptor OX40 (CD134) was targeted by ivuxolimab, a fully human IgG2 agonistic monoclonal antibody. Intravenous ivuxolimab was administered to patients every 2 weeks at six dose levels: 0.01, 0.1, 0.3, 1.5, 3 and 10 mg/kg. Of the approximately 50 dose-escalation patients, hepatocellular carcinoma was present in around 20, melanoma in around 15, renal cell carcinoma in 9 and head and neck cancer in 9. In the dose-escalation cohort, roughly four fifths of patients were male, and the mean age was approximately 60 years, with a range of about 23 to 90. Prior anti-PD-1, anti-PD-L1 or anti-CTLA-4 therapy was permitted, and about 40% of dose-escalation patients had received checkpoint inhibitors. Partial responses occurred in three dose-escalation patients: two with cutaneous melanoma and one with hepatocellular carcinoma. Peripheral TCRbeta sequencing aimed to test whether ivuxolimab altered TCR sequence diversity and caused clonal T-cell expansion. The monotherapy dose-escalation portion (N of about 52 patients) of the phase I ivuxolimab trial is reported in the paper.

Concerning this clone: Its antigen is unknown. Base qualities are not at hand, and no much larger clone is one base apart.

Summary of the overall study and its limitations: On average, CD8+ T cells showed more expanded clones than CD4+ T cells after ivuxolimab. Low levels of normalized T-cell clonal expansion were also seen in some patients who did not respond. Which antigens the clonally expanded peripheral T cells were specific for was not determined. In partial responders in the 0.1-3.0 mg/kg groups, normalized peripheral clonal expansion was found to be among the lowest, especially among CD8+ T cells. Clonal expansion of both CD4+ and CD8+ blood T cells was observed from baseline to week 6 at doses 0.1 to 3.0 mg/kg.

To sequence the TCRbeta CDR3 region, genomic DNA was isolated from the sorted cells. The immunoSEQ Assay was used to sequence the TCRbeta CDR3 regions. The source is immuneACCESS, and TCRdb retained only in-frame sequences with V and J called. Part of the clones is not carried over; for the studies checked, unresolved V genes explain less than half of this, and the remainder is unexplained. The sample has around 47,000 clones on record, 75% to 85% of them singletons. 4% to 5% of the sample belongs to the ten largest clones. The germline V gene (reference sequence) yields WNHNN for CDR1 and SYGVQD for CDR2. The germline V end is reduced by 8 bases and the J end by 6 bases; junction bases left unmatched: 10. The cysteine opens and the phenylalanine closes a CDR3 of 14 amino acids. Kept here is only the CDR3 DNA, which spans 42 bases and is read in frame from base 1. Patients with autoimmune disease history or receiving systemic immunosuppression were excluded from the trial. In every dose cohort, peripheral blood was drawn for TCR sequencing at baseline, cycle 4 day 1, and cycle 7 day 1. The samples were taken from a phase I, first-in-human, multicenter, open-label dose-escalation trial of ivuxolimab. Adults with locally advanced or metastatic melanoma, renal cell, hepatocellular, or head and neck squamous cell carcinoma were enrolled in the trial. Before TCR sequencing, CD4+ T cells and CD8+ T cells from peripheral blood were sorted into separate populations.

The V and J segments used are TRBV10-1 and TRBJ2-4; TRBD1 matches 7 bases in the middle. This receptor was identified in an adult with an advanced solid tumor such as melanoma, head and neck, liver or kidney cancer. The material was CD4+ or CD8+ T cells sorted from blood, obtained in a trial of the OX40 agonist ivuxolimab. The CDR3 has the sequence CASEITGAPNIQYF. The nucleotide sequence reads TGCGCCAGCGAAATCACAGGGGCACCAAACATTCAGTACTTC.